This T cell receptor beta chain was recovered during a study of graft-versus-host responses after intestinal transplantation. The CDR3 has 13 amino acids. Germline assignment: CDR1 SQVTM and CDR2 ANQGSEA. With 6 bases removed from V and 4 bases from J, the gap between germline ends came to 15 bases. Method: immunoSEQ multiplex PCR; TCRdb's copy keeps in-frame clones and lacks some. This table has fewer than 120,000 clones, around 93% appearing once. This clone was recorded once. Its antigen is unidentified. The chain has TRBV29-1 and TRBJ1-2; D gene ambiguous. The sequencing here drew on unstimulated CD8+ T cells sorted from spleen or lymph node cells, taken before intestinal transplant. This clonotype was obtained from a human donor who received an intestinal transplant. The CDR3 loop reads CSVDGPSFYGYTF. DNA for the CDR3: TGCAGCGTCGACGGGCCATCCTTCTATGGCTACACCTTC.